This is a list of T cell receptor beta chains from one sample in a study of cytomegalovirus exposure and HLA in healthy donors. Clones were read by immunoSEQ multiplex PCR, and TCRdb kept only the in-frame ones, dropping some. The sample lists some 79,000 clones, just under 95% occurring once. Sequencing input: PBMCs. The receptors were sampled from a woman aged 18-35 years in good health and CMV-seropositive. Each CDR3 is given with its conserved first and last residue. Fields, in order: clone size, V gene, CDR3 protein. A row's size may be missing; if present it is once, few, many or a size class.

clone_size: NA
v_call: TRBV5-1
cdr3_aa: CASSLEGQVSYGYTF

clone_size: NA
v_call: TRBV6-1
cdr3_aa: CASSVFPESGNQPQHF

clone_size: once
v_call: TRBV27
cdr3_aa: CASSSRQGAWGNQPQHF

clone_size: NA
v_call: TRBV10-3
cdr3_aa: CAISGEDLLSYGYTF

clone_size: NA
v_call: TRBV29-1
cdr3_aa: CSVGSGAQETQYF

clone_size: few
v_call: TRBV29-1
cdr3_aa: CSVLSGRVREQYF

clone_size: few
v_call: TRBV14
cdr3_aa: CASSQDRGTGDYSGANVLTF

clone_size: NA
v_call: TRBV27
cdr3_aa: CASSPFPERTRHF

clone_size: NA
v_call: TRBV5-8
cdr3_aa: CASSRWAGQPQHF

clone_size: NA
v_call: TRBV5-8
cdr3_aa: CASSPDYAGLSNTGELFF

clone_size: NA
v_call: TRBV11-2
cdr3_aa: CASSLTGMVVEQYF

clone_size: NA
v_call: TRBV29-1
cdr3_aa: CSVGGGVLYNEQFF

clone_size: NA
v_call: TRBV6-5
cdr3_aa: CASKTSGSGIDTQYF

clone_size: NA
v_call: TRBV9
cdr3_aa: CASSVDLRGMNTGELFF

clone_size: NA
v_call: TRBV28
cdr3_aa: CASSLLGGGELFF

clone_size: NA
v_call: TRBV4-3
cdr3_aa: CASSVTGGASPLHF

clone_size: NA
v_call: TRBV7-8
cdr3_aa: CASSFLGSTNEKLFF

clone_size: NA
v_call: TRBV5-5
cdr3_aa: CASSTGIGADTQYF

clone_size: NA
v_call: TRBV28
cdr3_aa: CASSSQGAVRGEKLFF

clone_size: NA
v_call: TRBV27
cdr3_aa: CASSLTTGGWSQGGYTF

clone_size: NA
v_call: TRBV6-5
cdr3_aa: CASSLNFQGANEQFF

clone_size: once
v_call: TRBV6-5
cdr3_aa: CASRRDPYNEQFF

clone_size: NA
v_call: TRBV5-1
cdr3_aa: CASSLARGRAGANVLTF

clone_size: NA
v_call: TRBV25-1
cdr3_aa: CASTGGNTIYF

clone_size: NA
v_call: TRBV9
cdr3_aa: CASSPADRVLSGYTF

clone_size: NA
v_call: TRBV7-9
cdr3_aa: CASSFGAPDTQYF

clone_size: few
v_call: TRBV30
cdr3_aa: CAWSISSYEQYF

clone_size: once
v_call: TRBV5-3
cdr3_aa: CARSHYRVFWNTEAFF

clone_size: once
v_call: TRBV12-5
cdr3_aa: CASGDGHRGQAFPF

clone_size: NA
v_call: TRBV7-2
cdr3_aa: CASQPRRNTEAFF

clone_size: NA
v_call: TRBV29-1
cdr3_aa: CSVEGRTSGGEFINEQFF

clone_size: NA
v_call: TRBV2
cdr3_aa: CASSNRGRETQYF

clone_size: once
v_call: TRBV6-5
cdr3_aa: CASSYQIGAQPQHF

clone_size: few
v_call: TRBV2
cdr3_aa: CASTLLVRTDTQYF

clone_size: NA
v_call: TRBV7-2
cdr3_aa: CASSLVVGYEPQHF

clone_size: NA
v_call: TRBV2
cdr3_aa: CASSEGRVRDRGYEQYF

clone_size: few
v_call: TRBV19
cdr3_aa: CASSPQGSFGEQFF

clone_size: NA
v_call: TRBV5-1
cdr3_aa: CASSLILAGGQETQYF

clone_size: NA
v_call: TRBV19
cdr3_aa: CASRTGQIFGYTF

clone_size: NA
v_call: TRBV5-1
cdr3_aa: CASSLQGTGELFF

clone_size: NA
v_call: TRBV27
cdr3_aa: CASSPDRVDGQFF

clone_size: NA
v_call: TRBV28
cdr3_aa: CASSRVGRTGNQPQHF

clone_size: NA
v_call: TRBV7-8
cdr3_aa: CASSLLFGGRNTEAFF

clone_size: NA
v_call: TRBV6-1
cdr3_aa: CASRRDNEQFF

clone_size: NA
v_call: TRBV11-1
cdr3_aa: CASSPRTGVFTEAFF

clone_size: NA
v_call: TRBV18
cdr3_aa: CASSPPLQTSSGNTIYF

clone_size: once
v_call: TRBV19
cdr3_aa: CASRGTGDPSGANVLTF

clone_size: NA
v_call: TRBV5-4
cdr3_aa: CASSPRTSAWAHEQFF

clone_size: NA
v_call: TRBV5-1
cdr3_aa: CASSFPSGVGNEQFF

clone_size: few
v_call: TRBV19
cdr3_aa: CASSITGGESPLHF

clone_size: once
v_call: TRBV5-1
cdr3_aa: CASSLVPTGMNTEAFF

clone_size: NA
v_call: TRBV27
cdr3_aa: CASSLSGDRGPDTQYF